This entry concerns a single T cell receptor (beta chain). These data belong to a study of response to subunit inactivated influenza vaccine. TCRdb called the RT-PCR reads again in MiXCR, with one record for every CDR3 protein. The sample yields about 190,000 distinct CDR3 sequences, roughly an eighth seen once. The ends lost 0 bases at V and 5 bases at J; junction bases unmatched: 3. This CDR3 comprises 15 residues. Germline CDR1 reads LGHNA; CDR2 reads YSLEER. The TCR originated in a man aged 50 or older who received an inactivated influenza vaccine. Here the sequenced sample was CD8+ T cells sorted from PBMCs, taken roughly 5 days after vaccination. The rearrangement joins TRBV4-3 to TRBJ2-7, with TRBD1 matching over 11 bases. CDR3 DNA: TGCGCCAGCAGCCAAGATAGGACAGGGGGCGACGAGCAGTACTTC. This gives the protein CASSQDRTGGDEQYF.